These 8 T cell receptor beta chains came from one sample sequenced in a study of shared clonotypes between healthy human individuals. The table came from immunoSEQ multiplex PCR; TCRdb's copy has only in-frame clones and leaves some out. The data hold 2,500,000 or so clones, with more than 90% observed a single time. Sequencing was done on a sample of naive CD4+ T cells sorted from blood. Documented subset: CD45RA+ positively selected. The receptors come from a man younger than 35 in good health.

This sequence joins TRBV5-4 and TRBJ1-1; TRBD1 agrees at 9 bases. The V gene end was trimmed by 0 bases and the J gene end by 6 bases; junction bases not matched to a gene: 9. CDR1 SGHNT and CDR2 YYREEE come from the germline V gene (reference sequence). The CDR3 is made up of 16 amino acids. CDR3 region: CASSLALGQGRPEAFF. CDR3 in DNA: TGTGCCAGCAGCTTGGCCTTGGGACAGGGAAGACCTGAAGCTTTCTTT.

V and J are TRBV11-2 and TRBJ1-4, with 10 bases identical to TRBD1. V was clipped by 5 bases and J by 7 bases; unmatched bases: 10. This CDR3 spans 16 amino acids. Germline loops: CDR1 SGHAT, CDR2 FQNNGV. As DNA, the CDR3 is TGTGCCAGCAGCCTGGGGACAGGGGCGGATATTGAAAAACTGTTTTTT. Residues: CASSLGTGADIEKLFF. The full variable domain, rest sourced from reference TRBV11-2 and TRBJ1-4, is EAGVAQSPRYKIIEKRQSVAFWCNPISGHATLYWYQQILGQGPKLLIQFQNNGVVDDSQLPKDRFSAERLKGVDSTLKIQPAKLEDSAVYLCASSLGTGADIEKLFFGSGTQLSVL.

V usage is TRBV25-1 and J usage is TRBJ1-2; possible D gene TRBD1, 6 bases. The V end was cut by 5 bases, the J end by 7 bases, with 11 bases between. Germline loops: CDR1 MGHDK, CDR2 SYGVNS. The CDR3 loop spans 12 amino acids. The CDR3 nucleotides read TGTGCCAGCAGTATACAGGGTCTTGGCTACACCTTC. Protein sequence: CASSIQGLGYTF.

The chain carries TRBV11-2 and TRBJ2-7; 10 bases line up with TRBD1. CDR1 is SGHAT and CDR2 is FQNNGV in the germline V gene. Germline trimming cut 1 base from V and 4 bases from J; bases unmatched to any gene: 13. The CDR3 spans 18 residues. CDR3: CASSLVSGTGAHLYEQYF. CDR3 bases: TGTGCCAGCAGCTTAGTCTCGGGGACAGGGGCGCACCTTTACGAGCAGTACTTC.

V and J are TRBV28 and TRBJ1-6, with TRBD1 as a possible D gene (6 bases). The CDR3 is 16 residues long. Per the germline V gene, CDR1 is MDHEN and CDR2 is SYDVKM. Deletions cut 6 bases from V and 8 bases from J, with 20 bases between. As DNA, the CDR3 is TGTGCCAGCAGCAATGGGGGGGGCTTGCTTGATTCACCCCTCCACTTT. Translating gives CASSNGGGLLDSPLHF. Complete variable domain (other parts from reference TRBV28 and TRBJ1-6): DVKVTQSSRYLVKRTGEKVFLECVQDMDHENMFWYRQDPGLGLRLIYFSYDVKMKEKGDIPEGYSVSREKKERFSLILESASTNQTSMYLCASSNGGGLLDSPLHFGNGTRLTVT.

This chain uses TRBV5-1 with TRBJ1-2, with D tentatively TRBD1 (5 bases). CDR1 SGHRS and CDR2 YFSETQ come from the germline V gene. The length of the CDR3 is 16 residues. V was trimmed by 3 bases and J by 5 bases, leaving 20 bases between them. The CDR3 nucleotides read TGCGCCAGCAGCTCCCTCGGGGCCGGCAGGTTGTATGGCTACACCTTC. Translated: CASSSLGAGRLYGYTF.

The chain uses TRBV2 and TRBJ2-7; possibly TRBD1 for D (5 bases). The CDR3 spans 15 residues. Per the germline V gene, CDR1 is SNHLY and CDR2 is FYNNEI. Between the trimmed V and J ends, which lost 3 bases and 2 bases, there was a span of 14 bases. DNA of the CDR3: TGTGCCAGCAGTGATTTCATGTCAGGGCCCTACGAGCAGTACTTC. Protein product: CASSDFMSGPYEQYF.

This clone appeared a few times. V gene TRBV6-6 combines with J gene TRBJ1-3; D unresolved. CDR3 length: 16 amino acids. Germline V gene sequence: CDR1 MNHNY, CDR2 SVGAGI (reference sequence). Trimming cost V 8 bases and J 0 bases, with 17 bases left between them. The CDR3 spells CASGLGLTSSGNTIYF. As DNA, the CDR3 is TGTGCCAGCGGCTTAGGACTTACGAGCTCTGGAAACACCATATATTTT.